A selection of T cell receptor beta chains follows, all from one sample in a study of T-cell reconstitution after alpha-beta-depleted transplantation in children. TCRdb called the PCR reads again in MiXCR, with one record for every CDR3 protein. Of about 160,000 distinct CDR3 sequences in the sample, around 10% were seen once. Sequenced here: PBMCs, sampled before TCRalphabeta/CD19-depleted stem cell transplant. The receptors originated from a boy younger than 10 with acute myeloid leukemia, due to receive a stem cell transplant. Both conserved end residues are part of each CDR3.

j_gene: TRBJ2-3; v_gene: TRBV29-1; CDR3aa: CSVDSGGITDTQYF
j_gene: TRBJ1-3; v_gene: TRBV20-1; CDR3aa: CSAEGRGSSGNTIYF
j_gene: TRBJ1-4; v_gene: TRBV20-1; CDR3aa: CSARDEGKGEKLFF
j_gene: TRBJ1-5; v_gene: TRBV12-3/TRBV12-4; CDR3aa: CASSPLDHPPQHF
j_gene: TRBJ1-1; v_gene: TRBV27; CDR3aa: CASSFVPGGKDTEAFF
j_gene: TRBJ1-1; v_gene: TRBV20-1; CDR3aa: CSARTTGDEAFF
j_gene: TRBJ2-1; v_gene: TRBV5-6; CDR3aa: CASSFGFSGSWNEQFF
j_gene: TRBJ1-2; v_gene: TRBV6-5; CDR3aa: CASSYNGGGGYGYTF
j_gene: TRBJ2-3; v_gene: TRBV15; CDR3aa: CATSRVRARTDTQYF
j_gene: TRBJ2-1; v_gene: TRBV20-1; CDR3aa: CCARRGGLAGGTGSSYNEQFF
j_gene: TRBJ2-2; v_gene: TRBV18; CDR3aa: CASWSGTGATGELFF
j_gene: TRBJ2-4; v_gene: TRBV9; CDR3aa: CASSVAGGSPLGNIQYF
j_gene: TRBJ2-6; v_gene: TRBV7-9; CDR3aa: CASSLALPGANVLTF
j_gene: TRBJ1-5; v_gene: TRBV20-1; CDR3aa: CSASTGQGNQPQHF
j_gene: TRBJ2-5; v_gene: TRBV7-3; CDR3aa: CASSSTNQETQYF
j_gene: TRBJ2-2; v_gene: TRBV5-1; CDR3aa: CASSFDRGNTGELFF
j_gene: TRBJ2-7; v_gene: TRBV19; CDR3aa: CASSIFLSYEQYF
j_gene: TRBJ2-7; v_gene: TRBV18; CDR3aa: CASSPRPGQGLIYEQYF
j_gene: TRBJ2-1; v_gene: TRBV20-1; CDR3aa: CRASRTSKSYNEQFF
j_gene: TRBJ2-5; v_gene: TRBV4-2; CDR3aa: CASSQMLAGGETQYF
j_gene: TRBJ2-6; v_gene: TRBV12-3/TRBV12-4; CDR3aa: CASSPLGAGANVLTF
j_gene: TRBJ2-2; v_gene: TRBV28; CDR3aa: CASSSLDGGELFF
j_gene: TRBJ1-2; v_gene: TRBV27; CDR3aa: CASRTTGGLGGYTF
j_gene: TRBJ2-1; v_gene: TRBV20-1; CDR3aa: CSASLAGVYNEQFF
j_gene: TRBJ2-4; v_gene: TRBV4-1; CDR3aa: CASSQPIREAKNIQYF
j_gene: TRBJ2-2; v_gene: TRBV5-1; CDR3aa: CASSSDSGANTGELFF
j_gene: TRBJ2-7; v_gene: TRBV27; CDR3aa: CASSLSAGQFYEQYF
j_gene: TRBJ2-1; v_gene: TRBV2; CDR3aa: CASSISGRAAYEQFF
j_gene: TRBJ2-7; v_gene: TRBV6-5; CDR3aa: CASSRSGSSYEQYF
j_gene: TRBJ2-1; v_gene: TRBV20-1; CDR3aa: CCARDQGTSGSVNEQFF
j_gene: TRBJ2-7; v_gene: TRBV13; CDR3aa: CASSPGGSGDTYEQYF
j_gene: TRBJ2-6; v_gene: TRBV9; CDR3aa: CASSVGTGGSGANVLTF
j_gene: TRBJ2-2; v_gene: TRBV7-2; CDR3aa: CASSLSVSPGTGELFF
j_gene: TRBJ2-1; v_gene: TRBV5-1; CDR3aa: CASSSWTSGSYNEQFF
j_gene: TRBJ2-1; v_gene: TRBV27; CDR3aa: CASRYHSSYNEQFF
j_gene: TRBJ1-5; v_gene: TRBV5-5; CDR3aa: CASRGTPNQPQHF
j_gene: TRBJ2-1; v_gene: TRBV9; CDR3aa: CASSVSIAGGRTYNEQFF
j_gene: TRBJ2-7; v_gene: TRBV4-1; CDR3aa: CASSQFELAGESYEQYF
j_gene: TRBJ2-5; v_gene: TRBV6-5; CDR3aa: CASSYWGSGQETQYF
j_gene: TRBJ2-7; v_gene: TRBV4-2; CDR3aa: CASSQELAGLNEQYF
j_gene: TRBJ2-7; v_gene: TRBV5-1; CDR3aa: CASSLALGGIYEQYF
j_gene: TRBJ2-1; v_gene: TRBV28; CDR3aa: CASSLTDNPNEQFF
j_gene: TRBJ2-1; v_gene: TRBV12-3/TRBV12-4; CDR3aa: CASNPRGGLGNEQFF
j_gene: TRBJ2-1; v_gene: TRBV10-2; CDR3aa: CASSEGLAVAYNEQFF
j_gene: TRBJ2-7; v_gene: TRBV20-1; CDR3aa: CSAKAPSYEQYF
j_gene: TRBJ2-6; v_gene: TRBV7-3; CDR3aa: CASSPTGQVNVLTF
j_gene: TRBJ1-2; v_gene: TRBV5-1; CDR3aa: CASSLAGSNHGYTF
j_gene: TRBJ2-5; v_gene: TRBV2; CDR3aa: CASSDLAGGGETQYF
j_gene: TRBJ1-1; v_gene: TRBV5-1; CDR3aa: CASSLGQGPIWNTEAFF
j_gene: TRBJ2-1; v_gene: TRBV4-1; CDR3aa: CASSQDPPVRGVYNEQFF
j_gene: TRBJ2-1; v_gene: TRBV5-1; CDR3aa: CASSSDGRISYNEQFF
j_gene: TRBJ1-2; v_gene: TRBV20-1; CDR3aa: CSAPGGIGYGYTF
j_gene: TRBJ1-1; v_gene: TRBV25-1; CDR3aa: CASSRISGFSEAFF
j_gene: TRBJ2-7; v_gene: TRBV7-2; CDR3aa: CASSLGVLTYEQYF
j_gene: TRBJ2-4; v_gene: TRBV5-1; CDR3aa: CASSSAGAGGNIQYF
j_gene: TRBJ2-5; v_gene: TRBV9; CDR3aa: CASSVATGTGRETQYF
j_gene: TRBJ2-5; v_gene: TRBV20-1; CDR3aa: CSARGQTQETQYF
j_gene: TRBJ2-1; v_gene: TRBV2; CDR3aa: CASRQQGGSYNEQFF
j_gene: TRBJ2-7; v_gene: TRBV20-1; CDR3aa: CSARRQAPTYEQYF